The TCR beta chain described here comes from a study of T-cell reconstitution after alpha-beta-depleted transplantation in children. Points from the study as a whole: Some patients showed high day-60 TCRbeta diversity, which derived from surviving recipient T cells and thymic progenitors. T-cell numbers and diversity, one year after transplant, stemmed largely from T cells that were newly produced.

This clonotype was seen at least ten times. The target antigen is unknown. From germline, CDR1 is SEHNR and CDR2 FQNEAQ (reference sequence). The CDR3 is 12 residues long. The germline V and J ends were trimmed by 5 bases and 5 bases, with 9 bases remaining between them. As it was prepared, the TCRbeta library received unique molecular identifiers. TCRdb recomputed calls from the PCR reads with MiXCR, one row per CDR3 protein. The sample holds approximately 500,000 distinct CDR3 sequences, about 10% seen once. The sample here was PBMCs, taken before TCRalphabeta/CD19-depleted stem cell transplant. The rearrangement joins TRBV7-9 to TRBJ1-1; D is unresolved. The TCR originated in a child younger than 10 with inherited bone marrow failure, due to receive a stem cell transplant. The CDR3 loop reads CASSPGPTEAFF. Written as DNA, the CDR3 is TGTGCCAGCAGCCCTGGTCCGACTGAAGCTTTCTTT.